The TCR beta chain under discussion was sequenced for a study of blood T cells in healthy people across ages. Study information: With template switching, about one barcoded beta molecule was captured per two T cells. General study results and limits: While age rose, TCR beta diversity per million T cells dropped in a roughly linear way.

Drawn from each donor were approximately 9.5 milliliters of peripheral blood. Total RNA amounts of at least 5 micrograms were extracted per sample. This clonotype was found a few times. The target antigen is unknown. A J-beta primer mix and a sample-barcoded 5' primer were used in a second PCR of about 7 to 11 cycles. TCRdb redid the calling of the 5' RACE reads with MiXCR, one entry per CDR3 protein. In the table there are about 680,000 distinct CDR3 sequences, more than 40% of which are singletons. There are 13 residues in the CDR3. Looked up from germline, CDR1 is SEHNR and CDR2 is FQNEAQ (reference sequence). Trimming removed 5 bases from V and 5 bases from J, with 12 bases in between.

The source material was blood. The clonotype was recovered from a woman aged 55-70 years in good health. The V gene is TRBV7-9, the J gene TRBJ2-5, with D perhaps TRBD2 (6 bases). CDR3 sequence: CASSRRVSETQYF. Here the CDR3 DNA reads TGTGCCAGCAGCAGGAGGGTTTCCGAGACCCAGTACTTC.